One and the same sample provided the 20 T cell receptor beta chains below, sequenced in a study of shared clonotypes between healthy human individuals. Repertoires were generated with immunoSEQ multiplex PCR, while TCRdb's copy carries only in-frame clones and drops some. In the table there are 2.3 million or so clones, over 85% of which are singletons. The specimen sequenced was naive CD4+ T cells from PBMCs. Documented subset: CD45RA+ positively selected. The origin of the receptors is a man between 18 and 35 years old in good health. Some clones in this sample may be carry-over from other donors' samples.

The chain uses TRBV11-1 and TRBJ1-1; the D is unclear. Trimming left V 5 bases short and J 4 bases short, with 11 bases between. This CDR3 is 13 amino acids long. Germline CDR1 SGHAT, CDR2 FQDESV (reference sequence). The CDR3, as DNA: TGTGCCAGCAGCCCGCTTCGGGGCACTGAAGCTTTCTTT. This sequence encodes CASSPLRGTEAFF.

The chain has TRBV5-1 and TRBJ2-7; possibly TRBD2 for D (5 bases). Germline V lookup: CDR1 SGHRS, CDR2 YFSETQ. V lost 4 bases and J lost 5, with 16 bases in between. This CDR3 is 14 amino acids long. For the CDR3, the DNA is TGCGCCAGCAGCACCCTCGGGGAGTTCGACGAGCAGTACTTC. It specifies CASSTLGEFDEQYF.

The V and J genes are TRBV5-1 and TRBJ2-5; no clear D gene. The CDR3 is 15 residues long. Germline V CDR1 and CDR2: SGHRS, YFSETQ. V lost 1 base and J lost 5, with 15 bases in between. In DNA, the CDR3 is TGCGCCAGCAGCTTGCGGCTCCCTCCGCAGGAGACCCAGTACTTC. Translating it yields CASSLRLPPQETQYF. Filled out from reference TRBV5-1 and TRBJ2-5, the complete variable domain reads KAGVTQTPRYLIKTRGQQVTLSCSPISGHRSVSWYQQTPGQGLQFLFEYFSETQRNKGNFPGRFSGRQFSNSRSEMNVSTLELGDSALYLCASSLRLPPQETQYFGPGTRLLVL.

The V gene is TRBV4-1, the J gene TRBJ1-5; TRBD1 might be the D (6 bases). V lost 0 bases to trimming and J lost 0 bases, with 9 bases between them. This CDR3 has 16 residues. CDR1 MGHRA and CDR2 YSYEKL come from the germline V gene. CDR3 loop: CASSQEGGHSNQPQHF. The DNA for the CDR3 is TGCGCCAGCAGCCAAGAAGGGGGGCATAGCAATCAGCCCCAGCATTTT.

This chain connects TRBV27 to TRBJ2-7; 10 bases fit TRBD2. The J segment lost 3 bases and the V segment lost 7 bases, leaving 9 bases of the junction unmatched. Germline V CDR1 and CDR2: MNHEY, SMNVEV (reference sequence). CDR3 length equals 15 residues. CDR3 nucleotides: TGTGCCAGCACCATCAAGCGGGAGGGATTCTACGAGCAGTACTTC. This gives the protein CASTIKREGFYEQYF.

CDR3 in amino acids: CASSPAPFYNEQFF. CDR3 nucleotides: TGTGCCAGCAGCCCCGCGCCGTTTTACAATGAGCAGTTCTTC. The J gene is TRBJ2-1, the V gene TRBV7-2; D uncertain. The CDR3 consists of 14 residues. Per the germline V gene, CDR1 is SGHTA and CDR2 is FQGNSA. Trimming cost V 5 bases and J 4 bases, with 12 bases left between them.

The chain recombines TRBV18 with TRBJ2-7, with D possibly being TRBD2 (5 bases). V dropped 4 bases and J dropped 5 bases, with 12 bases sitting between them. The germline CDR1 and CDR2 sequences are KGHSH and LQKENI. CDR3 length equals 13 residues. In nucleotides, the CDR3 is TGTGCCAGCTCACGGGAGTTGAGGGACGAGCAGTACTTC. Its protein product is CASSRELRDEQYF.

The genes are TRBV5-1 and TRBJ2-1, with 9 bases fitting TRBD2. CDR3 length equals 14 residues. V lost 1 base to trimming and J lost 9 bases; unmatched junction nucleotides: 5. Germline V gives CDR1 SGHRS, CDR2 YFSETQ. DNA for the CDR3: TGCGCCAGCAGCTTGCTTAGCGGGAGCCTTGAGCAGTTCTTC. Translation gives CASSLLSGSLEQFF.

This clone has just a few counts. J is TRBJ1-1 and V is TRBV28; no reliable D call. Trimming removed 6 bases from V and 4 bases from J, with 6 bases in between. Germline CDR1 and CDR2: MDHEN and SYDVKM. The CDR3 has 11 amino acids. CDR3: CASRWTTEAFF. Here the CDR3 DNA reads TGTGCCAGCAGGTGGACCACTGAAGCTTTCTTT.

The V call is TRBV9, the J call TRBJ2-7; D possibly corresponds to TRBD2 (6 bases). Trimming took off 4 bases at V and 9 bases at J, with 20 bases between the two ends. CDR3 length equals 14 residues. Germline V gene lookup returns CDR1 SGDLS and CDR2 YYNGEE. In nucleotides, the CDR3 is TGTGCCAGCAGCCCCCCCGCTTCGGGAGCAGGGCAGTACTTC. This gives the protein CASSPPASGAGQYF.

In DNA, the CDR3 is TGTGCCAGCAGGCCTCAGGGGAACGATGGCTACACCTTC. The encoded protein is CASRPQGNDGYTF. The chain couples TRBV28 to TRBJ1-2, with D possibly matching TRBD1 (6 bases). V lost 6 bases to trimming and J lost 6 bases, with 14 bases between them. CDR3 length: 13 residues. CDR1 and CDR2 from the germline V gene are MDHEN and SYDVKM.

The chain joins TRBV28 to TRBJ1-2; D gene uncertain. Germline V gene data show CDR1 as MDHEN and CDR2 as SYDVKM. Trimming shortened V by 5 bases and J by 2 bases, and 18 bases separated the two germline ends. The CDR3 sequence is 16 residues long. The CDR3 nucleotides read TGTGCCAGCAGTCCCCCCTTGGCCGTAGGAAACTATGGCTACACCTTC. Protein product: CASSPPLAVGNYGYTF.

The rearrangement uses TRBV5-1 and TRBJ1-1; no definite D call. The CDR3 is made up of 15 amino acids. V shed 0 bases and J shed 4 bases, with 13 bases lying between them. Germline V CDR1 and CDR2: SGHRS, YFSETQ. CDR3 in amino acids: CASSLAPGLSTEAFF. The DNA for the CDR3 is TGCGCCAGCAGCTTGGCCCCGGGCCTGAGCACTGAAGCTTTCTTT.

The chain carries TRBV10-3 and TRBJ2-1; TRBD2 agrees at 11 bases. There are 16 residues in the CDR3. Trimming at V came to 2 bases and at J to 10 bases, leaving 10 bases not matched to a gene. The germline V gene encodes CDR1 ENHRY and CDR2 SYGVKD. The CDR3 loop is CAISEGVAGGPGEQFF. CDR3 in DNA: TGTGCCATCAGTGAGGGAGTAGCGGGAGGGCCGGGGGAGCAGTTCTTC.

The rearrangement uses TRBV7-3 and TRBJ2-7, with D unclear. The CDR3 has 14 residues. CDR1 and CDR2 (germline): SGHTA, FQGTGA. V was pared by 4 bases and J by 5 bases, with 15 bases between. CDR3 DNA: TGTGCCAGCAGCTCTCGGGCCACCTCGGACGAGCAGTACTTC. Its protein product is CASSSRATSDEQYF.

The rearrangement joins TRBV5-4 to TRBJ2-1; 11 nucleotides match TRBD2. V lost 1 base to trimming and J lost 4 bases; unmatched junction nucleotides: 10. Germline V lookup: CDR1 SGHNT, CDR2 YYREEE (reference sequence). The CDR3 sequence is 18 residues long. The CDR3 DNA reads TGTGCCAGCAGCTTGTCGGGTGATGGGACTAGCGGATACAATGAGCAGTTCTTC. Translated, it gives CASSLSGDGTSGYNEQFF. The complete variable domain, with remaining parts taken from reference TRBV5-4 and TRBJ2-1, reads ETGVTQSPTHLIKTRGQQVTLRCSSQSGHNTVSWYQQALGQGPQFIFQYYREEENGRGNFPPRFSGLQFPNYSSELNVNALELDDSALYLCASSLSGDGTSGYNEQFFGPGTRLTVL.

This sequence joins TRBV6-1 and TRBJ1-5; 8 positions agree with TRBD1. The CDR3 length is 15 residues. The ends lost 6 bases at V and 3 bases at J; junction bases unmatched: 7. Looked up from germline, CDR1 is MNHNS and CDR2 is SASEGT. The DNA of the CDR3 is TGTGCCAGCAGGAGACAGGGGACAGACAATCAGCCCCAGCATTTT. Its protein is CASRRQGTDNQPQHF.

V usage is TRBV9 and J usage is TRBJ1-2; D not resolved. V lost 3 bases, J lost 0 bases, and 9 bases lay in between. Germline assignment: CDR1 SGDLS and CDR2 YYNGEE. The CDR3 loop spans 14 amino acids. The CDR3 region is CASSETQTNYGYTF. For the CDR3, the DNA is TGTGCCAGCAGCGAGACGCAAACTAACTATGGCTACACCTTC.

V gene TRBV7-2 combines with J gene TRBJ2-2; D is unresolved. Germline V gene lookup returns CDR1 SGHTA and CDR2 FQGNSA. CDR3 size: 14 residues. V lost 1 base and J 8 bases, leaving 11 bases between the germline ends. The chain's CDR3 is CASSLGLGSGELFF. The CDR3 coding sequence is TGTGCCAGCAGCTTAGGTTTGGGATCGGGGGAGCTGTTTTTT. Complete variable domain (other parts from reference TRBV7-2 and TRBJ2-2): GAGVSQSPSNKVTEKGKDVELRCDPISGHTALYWYRQSLGQGLEFLIYFQGNSAPDKSGLPSDRFSAERTGGSVSTLTIQRTQQEDSAVYLCASSLGLGSGELFFGEGSRLTVL.

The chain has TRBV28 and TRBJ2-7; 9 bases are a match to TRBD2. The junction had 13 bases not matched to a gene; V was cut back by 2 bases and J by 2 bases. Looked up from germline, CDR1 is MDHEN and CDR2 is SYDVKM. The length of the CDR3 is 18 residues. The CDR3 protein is CASSLQIWTSVDTYEQYF. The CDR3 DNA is TGTGCCAGCAGTTTACAGATTTGGACTAGCGTTGATACCTACGAGCAGTACTTC.